The T cell receptor beta chain under discussion was sequenced for a study of T-cell reconstitution after alpha-beta-depleted transplantation in children. The germline CDR1 and CDR2 sequences are SGHVS and FQNEAQ. With 2 bases clipped from V and 6 bases from J, the junction kept 14 bases outside the gene matches. CDR3 length: 19 amino acids. TCRbeta library construction was performed incorporating unique molecular identifiers. TCRdb re-called the PCR reads with MiXCR, one entry per CDR3 protein. The sample includes around 270,000 distinct CDR3 sequences, around 9.1% seen only once; the top ten take just under 7.5%. This clonotype was counted ten times or more.

This clonotype was obtained from a boy less than two years old with acute myeloid leukemia, due to receive a stem cell transplant. This specimen consisted of PBMCs, obtained before TCRalphabeta/CD19-depleted stem cell transplant. The V gene is TRBV7-8, the J gene TRBJ2-7, with 15 bases identical to TRBD2. CDR3 loop: CASSLPGLAGGPGGLEQYF. DNA of the CDR3: TGTGCCAGCAGCTTACCCGGACTAGCGGGGGGGCCGGGTGGTCTCGAGCAGTACTTC.